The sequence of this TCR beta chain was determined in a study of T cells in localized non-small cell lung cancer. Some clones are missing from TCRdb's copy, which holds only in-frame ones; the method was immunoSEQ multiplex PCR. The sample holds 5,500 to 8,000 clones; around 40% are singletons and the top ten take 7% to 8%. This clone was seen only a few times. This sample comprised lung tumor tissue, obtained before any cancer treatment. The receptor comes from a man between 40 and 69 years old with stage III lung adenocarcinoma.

The CDR3 nucleotides read TGTGCCAGTGCTTTAGGAGGGGCAGATACGCAGTATTTT. This sequence encodes CASALGGADTQYF. This chain joins TRBV6-8 and TRBJ2-3, with a tentative D call TRBD2 (6 bases). CDR1 and CDR2 (germline): MNHGY, SAAAGT. This CDR3 has 13 amino acids. Trimming removed 9 bases from V and 4 bases from J, with 14 bases in between.